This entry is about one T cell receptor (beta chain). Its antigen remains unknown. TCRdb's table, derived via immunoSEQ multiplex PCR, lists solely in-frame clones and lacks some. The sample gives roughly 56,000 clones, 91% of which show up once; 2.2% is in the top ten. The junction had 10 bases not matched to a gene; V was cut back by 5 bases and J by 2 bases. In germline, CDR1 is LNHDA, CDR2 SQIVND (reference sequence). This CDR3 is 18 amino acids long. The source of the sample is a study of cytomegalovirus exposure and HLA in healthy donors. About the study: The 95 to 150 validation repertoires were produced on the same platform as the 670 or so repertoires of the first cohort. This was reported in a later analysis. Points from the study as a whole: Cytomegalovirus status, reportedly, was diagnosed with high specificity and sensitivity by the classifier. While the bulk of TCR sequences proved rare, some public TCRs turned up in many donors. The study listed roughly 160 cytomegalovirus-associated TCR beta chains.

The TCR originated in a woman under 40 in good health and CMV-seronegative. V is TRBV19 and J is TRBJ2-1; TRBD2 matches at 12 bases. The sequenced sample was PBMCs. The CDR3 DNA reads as TGTGCCAGTAGTCTTGGACTAGCGGGACGGGGGGCCTACAATGAGCAGTTCTTC. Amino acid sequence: CASSLGLAGRGAYNEQFF.